The 29 T cell receptor beta chains in this list originate from one sample, sequenced in a study of regulatory T cells in long-lasting Graves disease. Described time point: newly diagnosed GD, antithyroid drugs for less than 3 months. PBMC-extracted RNA yielded the TCR library. According to the study, TCR beta libraries were built with iRepertoire HTBI primers and CDR3-region Arm-PCR. TCRdb reanalysed the multiplex PCR reads using MiXCR and keeps one entry per CDR3 protein. The profile shows hundreds of thousands of distinct CDR3 sequences, less than 15% of them singletons. The same sample was also studied in work on T cells in Graves' hyperthyroidism and ophthalmopathy.

The material was peripheral blood mononuclear cells (PBMCs), obtained at new diagnosis, from a patient treated with antithyroid drugs. The receptors come from a man aged 25 to 45 with Graves disease.

Turning to this clonotype: A read error is possible here, since a much larger clone lies one base away. The CDR3 loop reads CSVRLGQGAHGYTF. In DNA form, the CDR3 reads TGCAGTGTGCGTCTCGGACAGGGGGCGCATGGCTACACCTTC. The rearrangement joins TRBV20-1 to TRBJ1-2; TRBD1 aligns across 11 bases. CDR1 and CDR2 (germline): DFQATT, SNEGSKA (reference sequence). This CDR3 spans 14 amino acids. V shed 7 bases and J 6 bases; nucleotides not matched to a gene: 10.

At least ten counts were recorded for this clonotype. V is TRBV28 and J is TRBJ2-7; 8 bases are a match to TRBD2. With 8 bases clipped from V and 3 bases from J, the junction kept 6 bases outside the gene matches. This CDR3 contains 13 residues. Germline CDR1 reads MDHEN; CDR2 reads SYDVKM. CDR3 sequence (DNA): TGTGCCAGCTTTCTAGCGGGCGACTACGAGCAGTACTTC. The encoded protein is CASFLAGDYEQYF.

This clonotype was seen at least ten times. The V and J genes are TRBV11-2 and TRBJ2-7; D is possibly TRBD1 (6 bases). The CDR3 runs 16 residues. Trimming stripped 5 bases from V and 7 bases from J, with 24 bases between. Per germline, CDR1 SGHAT and CDR2 FQNNGV. Here the CDR3 reads CASSATGFAGQEEQYF. Here the CDR3 DNA reads TGTGCCAGCAGCGCAACAGGGTTTGCGGGCCAGGAGGAGCAGTACTTC. Using reference TRBV11-2 and TRBJ2-7 for the parts outside the CDR3, the full variable domain is EAGVAQSPRYKIIEKRQSVAFWCNPISGHATLYWYQQILGQGPKLLIQFQNNGVVDDSQLPKDRFSAERLKGVDSTLKIQPAKLEDSAVYLCASSATGFAGQEEQYFGPGTRLTVT.

Worth noting for this clonotype: One end of the junction does not line up with germline, which may come from a read error. V usage is TRBV18 and J usage is TRBJ2-1, with 8 bases aligning to TRBD2. Germline CDR1 is KGHSH and CDR2 is LQKENI. The CDR3 totals 14 residues. The CDR3 spells CASPPPGRGDEQFF. CDR3 DNA sequence: TGTGCCAGCCCACCCCCCGGGAGGGGGGATGAGCAGTTCTTC. The variable domain in full, completed from reference TRBV18 and TRBJ2-1, reads NAGVMQNPRHLVRRRGQEARLRCSPMKGHSHVYWYRQLPEEGLKFMVYLQKENIIDESGMPKERFSAEFPKEGPSILRIQQVVRGDSAAYFCASPPPGRGDEQFFGPGTRLTVL.

This clonotype appeared a few times. The chain links TRBV19 to TRBJ2-7; D might be TRBD1 or TRBD2, each matching 5 bases. V lost 4 bases, J lost 5 bases, and 18 bases lay in between. CDR1 is LNHDA, CDR2 SQIVND, per germline (reference sequence). The CDR3 runs to 15 residues. The DNA for the CDR3 is TGTGCCAGTAGTACCCCGGGACGGGCTGTCCACGAGCAGTACTTC. As protein: CASSTPGRAVHEQYF.

This clonotype was counted ten times or more. The rearrangement uses TRBV6-1 and TRBJ2-5, with D perhaps given as TRBD1 or TRBD2 (5 bases each). From germline, CDR1 is MNHNS and CDR2 SASEGT. V lost 4 bases and J 4 bases, leaving 16 bases between the germline ends. CDR3 length equals 15 residues. CDR3 coding DNA: TGTGCCAGCAGTGGGAGCCCGGGACGGCCAGAGACCCAGTACTTC. Protein sequence: CASSGSPGRPETQYF.

This clonotype was picked up many times. The V call is TRBV5-1, the J call TRBJ1-6; 8 positions agree with TRBD1. J gave up 13 bases and V 1 base, and 16 bases lay outside the gene matches. Germline values: CDR1 SGHRS, CDR2 YFSETQ. The length of the CDR3 is 17 residues. CDR3 amino acids: CASSLTPGQGLSGPLHF. CDR3 bases: TGCGCCAGCAGCTTGACCCCCGGACAGGGTTTATCGGGGCCCCTCCACTTT.

This clonotype was recorded many times. The J gene is TRBJ1-2, the V gene TRBV19; weak D call: TRBD1 (5 bases). This CDR3 contains 15 residues. The V end lost 4 bases, the J end lost 2 bases, and 14 bases lay between the germline ends. The germline gives CDR1 LNHDA, CDR2 SQIVND (reference sequence). CDR3 protein: CASSKGQGSNYGYTF. CDR3 DNA sequence: TGTGCCAGTAGTAAAGGCCAGGGAAGCAACTATGGCTACACCTTC.

This clonotype was found a few times. The V and J genes are TRBV20-1 and TRBJ2-1, with TRBD2 matching over 9 bases. Trimming cost V 4 bases and J 4 bases; bases outside gene matches: 23. CDR1 is DFQATT and CDR2 is SNEGSKA in the germline V gene (reference sequence). This CDR3 is built from 20 residues. The CDR3 nucleotides are TGCAGTGCTACCCCGATGGCTAGCGGGACCCATCACTCCGATTACAATGAGCAGTTCTTC. This gives the protein CSATPMASGTHHSDYNEQFF.

There are a few counts of this clonotype. The chain couples TRBV20-1 to TRBJ2-2; D gene uncertain. This CDR3 is built from 13 residues. The germline gives CDR1 DFQATT, CDR2 SNEGSKA (reference sequence). Trimming removed 3 bases at V and 2 bases at J, with 7 bases between. DNA for the CDR3: TGCAGTGCTAGTCGCCCAAACACCGGGGAGCTGTTTTTT. Translation: CSASRPNTGELFF.

This clonotype was recorded many times. At one end the junction does not follow the germline gene, possibly because of a read error. The DNA for the CDR3 is TGTGCCAGCAGTCCCGACTGGAGCTCCTACAAGCAGTACTTC. The encoded protein is CASSPDWSSYKQYF. This chain joins TRBV27 and TRBJ2-7; D is unresolved. The CDR3 spans 14 residues. The V gene's germline CDR1 is MNHEY and CDR2 SMNVEV (reference sequence).

This clonotype was observed many times. The chain uses TRBV7-2 and TRBJ1-1; the D gene is possibly TRBD1 (5 bases). The CDR3 has 15 amino acids. The V and J ends lost 4 bases and 1 base respectively, with 13 bases between them. The germline gives CDR1 SGHTA, CDR2 FQGNSA. The CDR3 DNA reads TGTGCCAGCAGCTCTAGCCCGACAGCGAACACTGAAGCTTTCTTT. Amino acids: CASSSSPTANTEAFF.

The table lists this clonotype with many counts. The chain uses TRBV7-2 and TRBJ2-2; D is possibly TRBD2 (7 bases). The CDR3 runs 15 residues. V was shortened by 5 bases and J by 6 bases, with 16 bases between the two germline ends. From germline, CDR1 is SGHTA and CDR2 FQGNSA. The DNA for the CDR3 is TGTGCCAGCAGCGCCCTTCTCGGGGGGCCCGGGGAGCTGTTTTTT. It codes for CASSALLGGPGELFF.

This clonotype was found many times. The junction does not match germline at one end; this may be a read error. J is TRBJ2-3 and V is TRBV5-1; no reliable D call. This CDR3 contains 12 residues. Germline CDR1 is SGHRS and CDR2 is YFSETQ. The CDR3 reads CASSLEADTQYF. The CDR3 bases are TGTGCCAGCAGCTTAGAGGCAGATACGCAGTATTTT.

This clonotype was counted at least ten times. V usage is TRBV20-1 and J usage is TRBJ1-1; no clear D gene. CDR3 size: 11 residues. Germline values: CDR1 DFQATT, CDR2 SNEGSKA (reference sequence). Trimming stripped 6 bases from V and 1 base from J, with 6 bases between. CDR3 bases: TGCAGTGCCCCAAGGAACACTGAAGCTTTCTTT. Translating gives CSAPRNTEAFF.

This clonotype showed up many times. This sequence joins TRBV6-1 and TRBJ1-2; D gene uncertain. The germline V gene has CDR1 MNHNS and CDR2 SASEGT. The CDR3 has 14 residues. Trimming shortened V by 3 bases and J by 3 bases, and 11 bases separated the two germline ends. CDR3 sequence reads: CASSENYADYGYTF. As DNA, the CDR3 is TGTGCCAGCAGTGAGAATTACGCGGACTATGGCTACACCTTC.

V usage is TRBV3-1 and J usage is TRBJ2-5; D gene uncertain. The ends were cut back, 2 bases at V and 3 bases at J, with 13 bases in the middle. Germline loops: CDR1 LGHDT, CDR2 YNNKEL (reference sequence). The CDR3 has 15 residues. This CDR3 is CASSQFGEWKETQYF. For the CDR3, the DNA is TGTGCCAGCAGCCAATTCGGAGAGTGGAAAGAGACCCAGTACTTC.

This clonotype occurred many times. V and J are TRBV6-1 and TRBJ1-1; 9 positions agree with TRBD1. The CDR3 totals 16 residues. Looked up from germline, CDR1 is MNHNS and CDR2 is SASEGT. V lost 6 bases, J lost 3 bases, and 11 bases stayed unmatched. CDR3 residues: CASSSFRDRAYTEAFF. For the CDR3, the DNA is TGTGCCAGCAGCTCCTTCCGGGACAGGGCTTACACTGAAGCTTTCTTT.

Comments on this clonotype: This CDR3 fails to terminate in the conserved phenylalanine or tryptophan, so it likely reflects a read error. The genes are TRBV4-3 and TRBJ2-6; D may be TRBD1 or TRBD2 (5 bases each). The CDR3 runs to 18 residues. The V gene's germline CDR1 is LGHNA and CDR2 YSLEER. Trimming removed 1 base at V and 0 bases at J, with 13 bases between. The CDR3 sequence is CASSQVPGRISGANVLTS. CDR3 nucleotides: TGCGCCAGCAGCCAAGTCCCGGGACGGATCTCTGGGGCCAACGTCCTGACTTCC.

Ten or more counts support this clonotype. CDR3 DNA sequence: TGCAGTGCTCTAGGACAGAGCAATCAGCCCCAGCATTTT. Translation: CSALGQSNQPQHF. The V call is TRBV20-1, the J call TRBJ1-5, with a possible D match to TRBD1 (6 bases). V dropped 5 bases and J dropped 1 base, with 9 bases sitting between them. Germline values: CDR1 DFQATT, CDR2 SNEGSKA (reference sequence). This CDR3 spans 13 amino acids.

In the case of this clonotype: A far larger clone is one nucleotide away, so this likely arose from a read error. The chain recombines TRBV27 with TRBJ2-5; 9 positions match TRBD1. The CDR3 loop spans 14 amino acids. The V gene's germline CDR1 is MNHEY and CDR2 SMNVEV (reference sequence). The CDR3 is CASSLGTGQATQYF. CDR3 sequence (DNA): TGTGCCAGCAGTCTCGGGACAGGGCAAGCGACCCAGTACTTC.

There are many counts of this clonotype. The chain links TRBV5-1 to TRBJ2-7; D call uncertain. The length of the CDR3 is 13 residues. Trimming stripped 0 bases from V and 3 bases from J, with 7 bases between. Germline lookup yields CDR1 SGHRS and CDR2 YFSETQ. The CDR3 coding sequence is TGCGCCAGCAGCTTGGTAGGGCTCTACGAGCAGTACTTC. Translating gives CASSLVGLYEQYF. Using reference TRBV5-1 and TRBJ2-7 for the parts outside the CDR3, the full variable domain is KAGVTQTPRYLIKTRGQQVTLSCSPISGHRSVSWYQQTPGQGLQFLFEYFSETQRNKGNFPGRFSGRQFSNSRSEMNVSTLELGDSALYLCASSLVGLYEQYFGPGTRLTVT.

There are a few counts of this clonotype. The genes are TRBV6-4 and TRBJ1-2, with 7 nucleotides matching TRBD1. From germline, CDR1 is MRHNA and CDR2 SNTAGT. CDR3 length: 13 residues. With 4 bases clipped from V and 6 bases from J, the junction kept 5 bases outside the gene matches. The CDR3 nucleotides read TGTGCCAGCAGTGTTTCGACAGGGAATGGCTACACCTTC. Protein product: CASSVSTGNGYTF.

There are many counts of this clonotype. The chain combines TRBV11-3 with TRBJ2-1; possible D gene TRBD1, 5 bases. CDR1 and CDR2 from the germline V gene are SGHNT and YENEEA. With 3 bases removed from V and 4 bases from J, the gap between germline ends came to 13 bases. This CDR3 contains 15 residues. The CDR3 nucleotides are TGTGCCAGCAGCTTTGGGGCGAACCTTTACAATGAGCAGTTCTTC. Its protein is CASSFGANLYNEQFF.

This clonotype was counted only a few times. V gene TRBV4-1 combines with J gene TRBJ2-5; either TRBD1 or TRBD2 may fit D (5 bases each). CDR1 is MGHRA and CDR2 is YSYEKL in the germline V gene. Trimming removed 0 bases from V and 1 base from J, with 15 bases in between. The length of the CDR3 is 17 residues. CDR3 nucleotide sequence: TGCGCCAGCAGCCAAGATAGGGGTAGCGCCCTCCAAGAGACCCAGTACTTC. The encoded protein is CASSQDRGSALQETQYF.

This clonotype was picked up a small number of times. The V gene is TRBV9, the J gene TRBJ2-5; D is perhaps TRBD2 (5 bases). V shed 5 bases and J shed 1 base, with 9 bases lying between them. Germline lookup yields CDR1 SGDLS and CDR2 YYNGEE. The CDR3 runs to 13 residues. The CDR3 loop is CASSRRVQETQYF. CDR3 in DNA: TGTGCCAGCAGTAGGCGGGTCCAAGAGACCCAGTACTTC.

The chain joins TRBV15 to TRBJ2-3, with D possibly being TRBD1 or TRBD2 (8 bases each). The V gene's germline CDR1 is LNHNV and CDR2 YYDKDF (reference sequence). Between the trimmed V and J ends, which lost 8 bases and 5 bases, there was a span of 29 bases. This CDR3 spans 18 amino acids. The CDR3: CATSPDRGPGGPGDTQYF. The DNA of the CDR3 is TGTGCCACCTCCCCAGACAGGGGACCGGGAGGGCCTGGAGATACGCAGTATTTT.

The sample holds a few counts of this clonotype. The chain links TRBV6-5 to TRBJ2-1; maybe TRBD1 (6 bases). V was clipped by 0 bases and J by 5 bases, with 14 bases between them. This CDR3 has 16 amino acids. The germline gives CDR1 MNHEY, CDR2 SVGAGI. Here the CDR3 reads CASSYSGTRADNEQFF. The CDR3 DNA is TGTGCCAGCAGTTACTCCGGGACAAGGGCAGACAATGAGCAGTTCTTC.

The J gene is TRBJ1-2, the V gene TRBV12-3 or TRBV12-4, with 7 bases lining up with TRBD1. The CDR3 has 17 amino acids. The J segment lost 0 bases and the V segment lost 2 bases, leaving 9 bases of the junction unmatched. CDR3 sequence reads: CASSLLTGNLANYGYTF. CDR3 DNA sequence: TGTGCCAGCAGTTTACTGACAGGGAATCTCGCTAACTATGGCTACACCTTC.